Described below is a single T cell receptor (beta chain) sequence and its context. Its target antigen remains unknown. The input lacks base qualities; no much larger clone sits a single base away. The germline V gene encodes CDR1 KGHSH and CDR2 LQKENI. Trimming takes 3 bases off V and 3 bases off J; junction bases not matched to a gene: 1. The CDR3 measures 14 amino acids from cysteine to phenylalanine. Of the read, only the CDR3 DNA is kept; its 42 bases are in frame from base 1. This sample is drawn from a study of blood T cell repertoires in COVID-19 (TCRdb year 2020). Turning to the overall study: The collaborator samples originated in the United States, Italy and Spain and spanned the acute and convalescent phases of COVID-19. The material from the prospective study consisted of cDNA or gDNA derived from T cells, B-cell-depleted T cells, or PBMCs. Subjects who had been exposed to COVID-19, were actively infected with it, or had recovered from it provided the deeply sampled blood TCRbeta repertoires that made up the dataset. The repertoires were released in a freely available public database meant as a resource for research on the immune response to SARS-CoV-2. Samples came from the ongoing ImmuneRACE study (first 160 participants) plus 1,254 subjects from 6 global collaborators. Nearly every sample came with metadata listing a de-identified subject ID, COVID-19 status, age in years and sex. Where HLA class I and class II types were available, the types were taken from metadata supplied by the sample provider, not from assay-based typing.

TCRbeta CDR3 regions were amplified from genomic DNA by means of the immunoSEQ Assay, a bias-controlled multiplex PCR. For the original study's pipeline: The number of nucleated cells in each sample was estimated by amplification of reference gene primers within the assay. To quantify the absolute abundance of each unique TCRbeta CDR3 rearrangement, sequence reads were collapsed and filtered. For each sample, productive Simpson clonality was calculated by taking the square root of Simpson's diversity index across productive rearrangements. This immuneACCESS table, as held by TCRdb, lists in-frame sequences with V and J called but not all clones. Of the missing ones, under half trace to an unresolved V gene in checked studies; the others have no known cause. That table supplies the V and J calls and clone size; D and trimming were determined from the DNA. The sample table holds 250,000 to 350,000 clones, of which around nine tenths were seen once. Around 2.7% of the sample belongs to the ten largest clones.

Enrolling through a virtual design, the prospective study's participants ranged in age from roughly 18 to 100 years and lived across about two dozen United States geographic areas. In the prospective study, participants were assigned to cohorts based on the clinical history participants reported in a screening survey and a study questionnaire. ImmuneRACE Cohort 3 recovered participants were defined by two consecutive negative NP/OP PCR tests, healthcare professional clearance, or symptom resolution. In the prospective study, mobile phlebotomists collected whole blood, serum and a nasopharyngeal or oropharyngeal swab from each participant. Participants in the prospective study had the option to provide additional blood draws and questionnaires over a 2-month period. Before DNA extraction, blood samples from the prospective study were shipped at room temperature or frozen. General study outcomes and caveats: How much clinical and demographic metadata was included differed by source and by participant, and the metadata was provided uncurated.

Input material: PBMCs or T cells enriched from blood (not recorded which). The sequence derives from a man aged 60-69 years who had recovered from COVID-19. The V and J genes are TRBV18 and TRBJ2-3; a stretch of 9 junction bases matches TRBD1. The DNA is TGTGCCAGCTCACCGGGACAGGGTACAGATACGCAGTATTTT. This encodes CASSPGQGTDTQYF.